Described below is a single T cell receptor beta chain sequence and its context. This clonotype was seen ten or more times. Its specific antigen is unknown. There are no base qualities to consult, and no much larger clone falls within one base. This entry is derived from a study of human T cells and chemical hapten exposure (dated by TCRdb to 2020 to 2023). Background for the entire study: For sensitization, 2% DPC in acetone was applied to a 2 cm by 2 cm area of upper inner arm skin. Blood samples were taken from patients before sensitization (week 0) and at 2, 6 and about 24 weeks after DPC sensitization. Peripheral blood TCR repertoire changes were tracked in vivo in alopecia patients during primary and secondary sensitization to the hapten diphenylcyclopropenone (DPC). Throughout the approximately 25-week study period, patients were also given weekly therapeutic DPC doses on the scalp. Patch testing was performed on the upper back with Finn chambers containing 0.01% DPC, and the patch tests were scored after 6 days according to International Contact Dermatitis Research Group standards. Twenty-nine alopecia patients gave blood for TCR sequencing at one to four time points (pre-sensitization, 2, 6 and 24 weeks). The libraries were sequenced as a pool, and the TCR yield per sample differed mostly because of small variations in library volumes within the pool. The patient cohort, mostly female, included alopecia areata with under or over 50% scalp involvement, alopecia totalis and alopecia universalis. General study outcomes and caveats: Expanded TCRs formed significantly more large CDR3 similarity clusters than pre-sensitization or healthy control sets, consistent with antigen-driven responses. Patch test score correlated positively with the number of PT1 expanded TCRs, reaching significance at thresholds 8, 16 and 32 but not at 4. Alopecia, a presumed autoimmune disease, was present in all patients, so the immune response of the patients might differ from that of healthy individuals. After repeated subsampling, the strength of the expansion versus patch-test correlation and the threshold at which it became significant changed. DPC sensitization did not change the number of TCRs with a frequency above 1 in 1000, and there was no evidence of changes in global repertoire structure.

The protocol used for the library was RACE. The reads were generated on a NextSeq 500. During library preparation, unique molecular identifiers were attached to individual cDNA molecules so that TCRs could be counted quantitatively and reproducibly. For every blood RNA sample, sequencing covered both the TCR alpha and TCR beta chains. For the original study's pipeline: A median of roughly 98,000 TCRs per sample was observed, with a range of roughly 20,000 to 700,000. The Decombinator software suite was used to annotate the V, J and CDR3 of the TCR reads. To make PS versus PT1 abundance plots, every sample was subsampled to the same number of TCRs (28,000). TCRs were defined as expanded if absent before sensitization and observed at least eight times at the 2-week time point. TCRdb reprocessed the public reads (quality trimming at Q25 with fastp, clone calling with MiXCR) and kept in-frame beta chains. For every CDR3 protein sequence, its rows merge into one entry that carries the most common genes and DNA. Here the V and J calls rest on TCRdb's processing, not on the authors' analysis. The sample table shows about 71,000 distinct CDR3 sequences, and around 10% are seen once. The ten largest make up 1.4% of the sample.

This specimen's time point label, per the study, means: patch test 3, about 24 weeks after DPC sensitization. Read against the paper, the sample's treatment or condition label means: therapeutic diphenylcyclopropenone sensitization with weekly scalp DPC. At each patch-test visit, blood was drawn before the patch test was applied. Eligible patients were aged 18 to 70, diagnosed with alopecia, deemed suitable for DPC therapy, and excluded if pregnant. Total RNA was extracted from unfractionated whole blood that had been collected in Tempus Blood RNA tubes. From the cysteine through the phenylalanine, the CDR3 covers 13 amino acids. The entry retains the CDR3 DNA only, 39 bases that are in frame from base 1. Deletion took 4 bases off V and 4 bases off J, with a span of 8 bases between the germline ends. Based on the germline V gene (reference sequence), the CDR1 and CDR2 sequences are SEHNR and FQNEAQ.

Sequences were derived from whole blood, sampled in connection with sensitization to the hapten diphenylcyclopropenone (DPC). In this chain, TRBV7-9 is recombined with TRBJ1-5; TRBD1 is perhaps the D gene, given 5 matching bases. This clonotype was obtained from a woman aged 45-60 years with alopecia areata. Some clones in this sample may be carry-over from other donors' samples. The nucleotide sequence reads as follows: TGTGCCAGCAGCTGGGACGGGAATCAGCCCCAGCATTTT. Its translation reads: CASSWDGNQPQHF.